This T cell receptor beta chain derives from a study of blood T cell repertoires in COVID-19. This CDR3 contains 13 residues. Trimming shortened V by 5 bases and J by 8 bases, and 13 bases separated the two germline ends. Germline CDR1 and CDR2: SGHNT and YENEEA. Sequencing was performed with immunoSEQ multiplex PCR; in TCRdb, only in-frame clones are kept and a portion is missing. The sample records roughly 220,000 clones, almost 90% being singletons. The sequence came from a woman between 45 and 65 years old with acute COVID-19. Sequenced material: PBMCs or T cells enriched from blood (not recorded which). The chain uses TRBV11-3 and TRBJ2-1; possibly TRBD2 for D (6 bases). The CDR3, as DNA: TGTGCCAGCAGCCCGCGGACTACCCATGAGCAGTTCTTC. As protein: CASSPRTTHEQFF.